Below, one TCR beta chain is given with its context. As yet, its antigen is unknown. 5'RACE with 10-nucleotide random UMIs produced the cDNA. TCRdb re-called the 5' RACE reads with MiXCR, one entry per CDR3 protein. The data show around 94,000 distinct CDR3 sequences, roughly 3.5% seen once. The sample belongs to a study of neurological immune-mediated disorders. General observations from the study: When the repertoires were sorted by phylogenetic grouping, those of 18 of 34 multiple sclerosis patients ended up in one related-CDR3 cluster, a possible signature. Sharing of CDR3 amino acid sequences among expanded clones across subjects was absent, suggesting private repertoires in all groups.

Stored at -80 C, 2 million PBMCs were the source of the unsorted libraries. The specimen sequenced was PBMCs. This receptor was obtained from a woman aged 18-29 years with multiple sclerosis.

Here the CDR3 reads CASSQVRTGPYEQYF. DNA for the CDR3: TGCGCCAGCAGCCAAGTGCGGACAGGGCCCTACGAGCAGTACTTC. The V gene is TRBV4-3, the J gene TRBJ2-7, with 8 positions matching TRBD1. Unmatched junction bases numbered 4, after V lost 1 base and J lost 2 bases. Germline CDR1 reads LGHNA; CDR2 reads YSLEER. CDR3 size: 15 residues.